This T cell receptor (beta chain) is drawn from a study of post-analysis software for immune sequencing data. Prepared TCR beta cDNA libraries contained unique molecular identifiers. It was from approximately 0.91 to 9.4 million T cells that about 540,000 cDNA molecules came. TCRdb re-analysed the PCR reads in MiXCR, keeping a single row per CDR3 protein. The sample lists 350,000 to 500,000 distinct CDR3 sequences; 35% to 45% were seen once. Regarding the study as a whole: Those with multiple sclerosis, the patient group, showed significantly lower normalized Chao1 diversity than controls. Included in a set of about five TRBV segments more frequent in patients than controls were TRBV5-6, TRBV5-1 and TRBV20-1.

This clonotype was seen a few times. What it binds is not known. V gave up 2 bases and J gave up 4 bases, with 7 bases separating them. The CDR3 has 13 residues. CDR1 is SGDLS and CDR2 is YYNGEE in the germline V gene. Source material: blood. The gene calls are TRBV9 and TRBJ1-5, with D unresolved. The receptor comes from a girl between 2 and 10 years old with multiple sclerosis. The CDR3 DNA sequence: TGTGCCAGCAGCGTCGCAGGAAATCAGCCCCAGCATTTT. Translation gives CASSVAGNQPQHF. Looking up the rest from reference TRBV9 and TRBJ1-5 gives the full variable domain: DSGVTQTPKHLITATGQRVTLRCSPRSGDLSVYWYQQSLDQGLQFLIQYYNGEERAKGNILERFSAQQFPDLHSELNLSSLELGDSALYFCASSVAGNQPQHFGDGTRLSIL.